The text below deals with one T cell receptor (beta chain). Methods used by the authors: Reference gene primers were amplified, and this amplification served to estimate nucleated cell counts. Repertoires were generated with immunoSEQ multiplex PCR, while TCRdb's copy carries only in-frame clones and drops some. The V and J calls and clone size were taken over from that table, and D and trimming were inferred from the DNA. The sample shows approximately 200,000 clones, around 85% of them seen only once. The data belong to a study of blood T cell repertoires in COVID-19. Study context: In each case, the material was cDNA or gDNA derived from T cells, B-cell-depleted T cells, or PBMCs.

The sequence derives from a man aged 35 to 55 who had recovered from COVID-19. The sequenced material came from PBMCs or T cells enriched from blood (not recorded which).

DNA of the CDR3: TGTGCCAGCAGCCAAATGGAGAATCAGCCCCAGCATTTT. Its translation: CASSQMENQPQHF. The rearrangement uses TRBV3-1 (or the pseudogene TRBV3-2) and TRBJ1-5; D gene ambiguous. Germline CDR1 and CDR2: LGHDT and YNNKEL (reference sequence). The CDR3 loop spans 13 amino acids. The V and J ends lost 2 bases and 4 bases respectively, with 6 bases between them.